This T cell receptor (beta chain) was sequenced in a study of blood T cell repertoires in COVID-19 (dated by TCRdb to 2019 to 2021). In the study overall: Samples covering the acute and convalescent phases of COVID-19 were provided by collaborators in the United States, Italy and Spain. A de-identified subject ID, COVID-19 status, age in years and sex were almost always included in the sample metadata. The prospective study material was composed of cDNA or gDNA derived from T cells, B-cell-depleted T cells, or PBMCs. Samples came from the ongoing ImmuneRACE study (first 160 participants) plus 1,254 subjects from 6 global collaborators. Deeply sampled blood TCRbeta repertoires from subjects exposed to, actively infected with, or recovered from COVID-19 were included in the dataset. The repertoires were released in a freely available public database meant as a resource for research on the immune response to SARS-CoV-2. Where available, HLA class I and class II types were taken from metadata supplied by the sample provider and were not determined by assay-based typing. Broad study findings and their caveats: The amount of clinical and demographic metadata varied by source and participant and was provided uncurated.

Participants in the prospective study were aged about 18 to 100 years, lived in 24 United States geographic areas, and enrolled through a virtual design. To assign participants to cohorts, the prospective study relied on clinical history that participants themselves reported in a screening survey and a study questionnaire. Recovered participants in ImmuneRACE Cohort 3 were defined by two consecutive negative NP/OP PCR tests, clearance by a healthcare professional, or resolution of symptoms. In the prospective study, whole blood, serum and a nasopharyngeal or oropharyngeal swab were collected from each participant by mobile phlebotomists. Over a roughly two-month period, participants in the prospective study had the option of providing additional blood draws and questionnaires. Blood samples from the prospective study were shipped frozen or at room temperature prior to DNA extraction. Comments on this clone: Its antigen remains unidentified. Base qualities are not provided; no much larger clone lies one nucleotide away.

TCRbeta CDR3 regions were amplified from genomic DNA using the immunoSEQ Assay, a bias-controlled multiplex PCR. In the paper's pipeline: The number of nucleated cells in each sample was estimated from the amplification of reference gene primers within the assay. To quantify the absolute abundance of each unique TCRbeta CDR3 rearrangement, sequence reads were collapsed and filtered. For each sample, productive Simpson clonality was calculated as the square root of Simpson's diversity index across productive rearrangements. TCRdb retrieved this table from immuneACCESS and kept in-frame rearrangements only. Not all clones are present; in checked studies, unresolved V genes account for under half, and no reason is known for the remainder. The V and J calls and clone size come from that table; D and trimming were worked out from the DNA. The sample has fewer than 500,000 clones on record, 80% to 90% of them singletons. The top ten constitute 1.1% of the sample.

The sample was PBMCs or T cells enriched from blood (not recorded which). This clonotype was sampled from a young man who had recovered from COVID-19.

The DNA is TGTGCCATCAGTGAGGGAATACAGGGGGACAACTATGGCTACACCTTC. This is translated as CAISEGIQGDNYGYTF. This sequence uses TRBV10-3 and TRBJ1-2, with 8 junctional bases fitting TRBD1. Taken from cysteine to phenylalanine, the CDR3 has 16 residues. Kept here is only the CDR3 DNA, which spans 48 bases and is read in frame from base 1. After removal of 2 bases from V and 2 bases from J, the junction retains 7 bases not matched to a gene. As encoded in the germline V gene, CDR1 is ENHRY while CDR2 is SYGVKD.